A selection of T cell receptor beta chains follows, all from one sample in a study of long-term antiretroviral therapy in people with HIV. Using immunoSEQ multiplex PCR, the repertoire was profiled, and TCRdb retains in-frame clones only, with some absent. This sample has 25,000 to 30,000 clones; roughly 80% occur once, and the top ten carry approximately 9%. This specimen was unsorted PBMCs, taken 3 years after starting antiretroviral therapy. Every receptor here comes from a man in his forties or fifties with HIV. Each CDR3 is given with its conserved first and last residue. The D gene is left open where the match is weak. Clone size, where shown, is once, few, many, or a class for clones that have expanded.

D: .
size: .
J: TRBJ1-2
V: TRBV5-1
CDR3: CASSLGGGYTF
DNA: TGCGCCAGCAGCTTGGGTGGGGGCTACACCTTC

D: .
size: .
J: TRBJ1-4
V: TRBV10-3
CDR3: CAISKGATNEKLFF
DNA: TGTGCCATCAGTAAGGGGGCAACTAATGAAAAACTGTTTTTT

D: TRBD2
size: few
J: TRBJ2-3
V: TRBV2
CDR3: CAASPETSVDTQYF
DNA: TGTGCCGCTAGCCCCGAGACTAGCGTGGATACGCAGTATTTT

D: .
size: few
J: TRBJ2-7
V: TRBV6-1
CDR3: CASRKTHSSYEQYF
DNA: TGTGCCAGCAGGAAAACGCACTCCTCCTACGAGCAGTACTTC

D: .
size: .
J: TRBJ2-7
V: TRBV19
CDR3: CASSIEAYQGEQYF
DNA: TGTGCCAGTAGTATAGAAGCCTATCAAGGGGAGCAGTACTTC

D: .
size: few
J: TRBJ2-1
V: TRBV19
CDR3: CASSIPMGSYNEQFF
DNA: TGTGCCAGTAGTATCCCTATGGGGTCCTACAATGAGCAGTTCTTC

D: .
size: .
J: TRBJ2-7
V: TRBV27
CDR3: CASSLGATAEQYF
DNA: TGTGCCAGCAGTTTGGGGGCCACGGCCGAGCAGTACTTC

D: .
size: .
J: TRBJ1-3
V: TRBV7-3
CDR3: CASSSGARWTIYF
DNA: TGTGCCAGCAGCTCAGGGGCCCGGTGGACCATATATTTT

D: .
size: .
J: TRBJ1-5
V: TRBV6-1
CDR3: CASSPGRGNQPQHF
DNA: TGTGCCAGCAGTCCAGGGAGAGGCAATCAGCCCCAGCATTTT

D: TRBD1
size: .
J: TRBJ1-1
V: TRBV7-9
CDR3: CASSATGGTEAFF
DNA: TGTGCCAGCAGCGCTACAGGGGGGACTGAAGCTTTCTTT

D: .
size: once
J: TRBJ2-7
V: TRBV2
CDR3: CASSDMRDEQYF
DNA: TGTGCCAGCAGTGATATGAGGGACGAGCAGTACTTC

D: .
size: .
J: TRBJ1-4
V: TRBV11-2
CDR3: CASSFGAAEKLFF
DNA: TGTGCCAGCAGCTTCGGGGCAGCCGAAAAACTGTTTTTT